The 2 T cell receptor delta chains presented below share a single source sample, sequenced in a study of γδ T cells in repeated Plasmodium falciparum infection. TCRdb reapplied CATT to the multiplex PCR reads. The table includes over 90,000 delta-chain clones, roughly 0.9% detected once. Vgamma9/Vdelta2+ and Vdelta2-negative gammadelta T cells were flow-sorted from PBMC for bulk sequencing. Sequencing used gamma-delta T cells from blood. These receptors were taken from a pool of human donors (malaria-infected and uninfected, not separated).

Notes on this clone: TCRdb's protein for this DNA is that of a much larger clone and differs from the translation at residue 3, likely a read error; the protein shown is the DNA translation. This chain joins TRDV1 and TRDJ1, with D possibly being TRDD3 (6 bases). The germline gives CDR1 TSWWSYY, CDR2 QGS. This CDR3 spans 16 amino acids. The CDR3 coding sequence is TGTGCTCCTGGGGATCCCGGGCGCGCGATGGGGGATAAACTCATCTTT. Protein sequence: CAPGDPGRAMGDKLIF.

This clone rates as medium-sized. The sample contains more than one DNA sequence encoding this CDR3. The chain links TRDV2 to TRDJ1; TRDD3 matches at 8 bases. Germline CDR1 reads GEAIGNYY; CDR2 reads EKD. The CDR3 spans 17 residues. The junction had 14 bases not matched to a gene; V was cut back by 4 bases and J by 2 bases. The DNA for the CDR3 is TGTGCCTGTGATACCGTACTGGGGGCGACGCAAACCGATAAACTCATCTTT. Translation: CACDTVLGATQTDKLIF.